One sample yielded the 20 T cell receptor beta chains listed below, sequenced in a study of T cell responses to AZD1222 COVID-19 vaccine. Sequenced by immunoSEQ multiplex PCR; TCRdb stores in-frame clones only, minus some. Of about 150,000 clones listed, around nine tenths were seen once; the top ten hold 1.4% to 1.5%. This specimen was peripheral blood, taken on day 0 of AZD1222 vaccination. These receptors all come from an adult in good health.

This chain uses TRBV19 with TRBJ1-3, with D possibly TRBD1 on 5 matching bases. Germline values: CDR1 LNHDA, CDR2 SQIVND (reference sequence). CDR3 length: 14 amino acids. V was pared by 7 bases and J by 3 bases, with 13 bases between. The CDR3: CASTIRGLGNTIYF. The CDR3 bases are TGTGCCAGTACCATCCGGGGCCTTGGAAACACCATATATTTT.

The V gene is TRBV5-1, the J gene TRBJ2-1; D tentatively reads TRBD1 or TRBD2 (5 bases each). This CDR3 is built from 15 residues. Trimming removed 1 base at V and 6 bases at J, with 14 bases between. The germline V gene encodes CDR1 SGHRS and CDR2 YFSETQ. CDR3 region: CASSLYGETGNEQFF. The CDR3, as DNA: TGCGCCAGCAGCTTGTACGGGGAAACAGGCAATGAGCAGTTCTTC.

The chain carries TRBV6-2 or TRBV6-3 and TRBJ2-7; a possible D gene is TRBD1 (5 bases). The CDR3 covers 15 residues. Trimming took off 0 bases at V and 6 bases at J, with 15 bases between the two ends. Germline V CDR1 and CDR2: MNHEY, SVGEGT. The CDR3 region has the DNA TGTGCCAGCAGTTACTCCAGGGTGGCATTGGGCGAGCAGTACTTC. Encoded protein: CASSYSRVALGEQYF.

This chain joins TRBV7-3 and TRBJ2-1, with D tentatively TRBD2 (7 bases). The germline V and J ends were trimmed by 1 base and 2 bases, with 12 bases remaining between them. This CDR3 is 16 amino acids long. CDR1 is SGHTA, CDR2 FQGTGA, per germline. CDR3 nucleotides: TGTGCCAGCAGCTTAATCGGGGGGCGTACCTACAATGAGCAGTTCTTC. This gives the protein CASSLIGGRTYNEQFF.

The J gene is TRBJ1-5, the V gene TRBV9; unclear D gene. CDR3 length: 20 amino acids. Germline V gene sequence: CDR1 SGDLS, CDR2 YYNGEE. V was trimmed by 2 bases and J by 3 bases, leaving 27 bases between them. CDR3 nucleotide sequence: TGTGCCAGCAGCGTTCAGTACATTCAAATTTGGACCCTACACAATCAGCCCCAGCATTTT. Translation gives CASSVQYIQIWTLHNQPQHF.

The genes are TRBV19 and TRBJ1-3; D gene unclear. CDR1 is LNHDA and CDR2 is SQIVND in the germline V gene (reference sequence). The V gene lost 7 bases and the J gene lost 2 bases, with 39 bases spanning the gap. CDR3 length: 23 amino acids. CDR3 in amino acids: CASTDILTLVTSGGVAPGNTIYF. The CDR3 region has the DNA TGTGCCAGTACCGATATATTAACCCTCGTCACGTCGGGCGGGGTGGCACCTGGAAACACCATATATTTT.

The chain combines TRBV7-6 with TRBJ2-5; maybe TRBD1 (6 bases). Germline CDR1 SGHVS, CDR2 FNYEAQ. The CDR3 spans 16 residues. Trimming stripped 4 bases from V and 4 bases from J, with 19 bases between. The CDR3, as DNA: TGTGCCAGCAGCTCCACGGGACAAGGGGCGCGAGAGACCCAGTACTTC. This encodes CASSSTGQGARETQYF. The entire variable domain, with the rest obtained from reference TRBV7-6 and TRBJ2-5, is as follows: GAGVSQSPRYKVTKRGQDVALRCDPISGHVSLYWYRQALGQGPEFLTYFNYEAQQDKSGLPNDRFSAERPEGSISTLTIQRTEQRDSAMYRCASSSTGQGARETQYFGPGTRLLVL.

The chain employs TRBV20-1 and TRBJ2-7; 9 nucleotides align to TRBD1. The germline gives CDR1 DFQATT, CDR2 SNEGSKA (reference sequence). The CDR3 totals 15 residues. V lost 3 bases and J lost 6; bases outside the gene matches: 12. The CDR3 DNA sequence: TGCAGTGCTAGTCCCCGACAGGGGGTGAGAGCCGAGCAGTACTTC. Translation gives CSASPRQGVRAEQYF.

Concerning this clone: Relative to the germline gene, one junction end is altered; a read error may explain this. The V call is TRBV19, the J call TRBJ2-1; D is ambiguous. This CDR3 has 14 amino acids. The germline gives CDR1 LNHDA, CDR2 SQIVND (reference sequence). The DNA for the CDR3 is TGTGCCAGTAGTCTAGAGAGCTCCTACAATGAGCAGTTCTTC. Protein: CASSLESSYNEQFF.

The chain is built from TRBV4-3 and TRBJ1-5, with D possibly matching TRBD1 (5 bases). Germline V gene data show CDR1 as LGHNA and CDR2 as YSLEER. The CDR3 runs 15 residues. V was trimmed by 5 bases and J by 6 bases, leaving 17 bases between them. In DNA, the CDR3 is TGCGCCAGCAGCTACTCAGTGGGGGGAGGTCAGCCCCAGCATTTT. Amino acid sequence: CASSYSVGGGQPQHF.

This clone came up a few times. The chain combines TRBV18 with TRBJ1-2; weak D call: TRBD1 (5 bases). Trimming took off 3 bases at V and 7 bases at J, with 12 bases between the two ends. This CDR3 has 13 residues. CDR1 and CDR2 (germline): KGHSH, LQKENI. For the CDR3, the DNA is TGTGCCAGCTCACCCGACAGAATTGGTGGCTACACCTTC. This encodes CASSPDRIGGYTF.

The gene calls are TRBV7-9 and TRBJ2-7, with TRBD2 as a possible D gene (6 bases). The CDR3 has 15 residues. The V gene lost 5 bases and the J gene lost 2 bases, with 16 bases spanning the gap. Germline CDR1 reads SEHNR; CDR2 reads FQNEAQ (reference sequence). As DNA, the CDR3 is TGTGCCAGCAGCCCCGAGGGAGGTCTCACCTACGAGCAGTACTTC. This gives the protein CASSPEGGLTYEQYF.

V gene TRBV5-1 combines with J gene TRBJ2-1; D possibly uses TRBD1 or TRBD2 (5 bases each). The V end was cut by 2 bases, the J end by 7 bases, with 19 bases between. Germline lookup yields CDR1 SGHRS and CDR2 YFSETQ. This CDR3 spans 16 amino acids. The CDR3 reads CASSFSDRGSQNEQFF. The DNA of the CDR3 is TGCGCCAGCAGCTTTAGCGACAGAGGCTCCCAAAATGAGCAGTTCTTC.

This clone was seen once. CDR3 bases: TGCGCCAGCAGCTCTGCTCGGACAGGGCAATACACTGAAGCTTTCTTT. It yields the protein CASSSARTGQYTEAFF. The V call is TRBV5-1, the J call TRBJ1-1, with TRBD1 matching over 8 bases. Germline-derived CDR1 and CDR2 are SGHRS and YFSETQ. The CDR3 extends over 16 amino acids. With V trimmed by 3 bases and J by 3 bases, 10 bases remained unmatched.

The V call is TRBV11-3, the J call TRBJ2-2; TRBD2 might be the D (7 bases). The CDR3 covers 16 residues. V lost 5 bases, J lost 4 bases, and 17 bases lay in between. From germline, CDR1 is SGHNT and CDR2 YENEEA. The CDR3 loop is CASSRRGGSTTGELFF. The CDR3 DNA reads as TGTGCCAGCAGCCGAAGGGGGGGTAGTACCACCGGGGAGCTGTTTTTT.

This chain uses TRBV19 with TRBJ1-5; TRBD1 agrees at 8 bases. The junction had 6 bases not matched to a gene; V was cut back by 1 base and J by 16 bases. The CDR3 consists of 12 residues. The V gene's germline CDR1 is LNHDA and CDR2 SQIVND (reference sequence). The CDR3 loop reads CASSIVQGAEHF. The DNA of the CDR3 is TGTGCCAGTAGTATAGTCCAGGGGGCTGAACATTTT.

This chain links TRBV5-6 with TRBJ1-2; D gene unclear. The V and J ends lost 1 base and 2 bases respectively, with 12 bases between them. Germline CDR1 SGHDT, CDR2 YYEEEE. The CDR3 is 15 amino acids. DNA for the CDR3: TGTGCCAGCAGCTTGAATGGACCAAGCAACTATGGCTACACCTTC. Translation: CASSLNGPSNYGYTF.

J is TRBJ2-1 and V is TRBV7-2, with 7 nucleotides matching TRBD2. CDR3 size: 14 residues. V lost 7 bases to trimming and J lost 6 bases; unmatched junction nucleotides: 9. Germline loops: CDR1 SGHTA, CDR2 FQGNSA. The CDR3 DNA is TGTGCCAGCACCCGGCGGGAGTCACCCAATGAGCAGTTCTTC. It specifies CASTRRESPNEQFF.

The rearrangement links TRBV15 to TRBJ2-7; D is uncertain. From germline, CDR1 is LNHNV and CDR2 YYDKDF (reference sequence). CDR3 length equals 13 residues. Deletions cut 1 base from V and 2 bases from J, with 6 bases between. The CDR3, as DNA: TGTGCCACCAGCAGAGGGCTAGCCTACGAGCAGTACTTC. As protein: CATSRGLAYEQYF.

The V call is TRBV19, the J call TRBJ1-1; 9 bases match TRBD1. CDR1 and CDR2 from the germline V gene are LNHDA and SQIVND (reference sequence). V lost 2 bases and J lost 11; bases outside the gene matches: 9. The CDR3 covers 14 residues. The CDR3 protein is CASSIPGQGVEAFF. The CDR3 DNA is TGTGCCAGTAGTATACCGGGACAGGGTGTTGAGGCTTTCTTT.